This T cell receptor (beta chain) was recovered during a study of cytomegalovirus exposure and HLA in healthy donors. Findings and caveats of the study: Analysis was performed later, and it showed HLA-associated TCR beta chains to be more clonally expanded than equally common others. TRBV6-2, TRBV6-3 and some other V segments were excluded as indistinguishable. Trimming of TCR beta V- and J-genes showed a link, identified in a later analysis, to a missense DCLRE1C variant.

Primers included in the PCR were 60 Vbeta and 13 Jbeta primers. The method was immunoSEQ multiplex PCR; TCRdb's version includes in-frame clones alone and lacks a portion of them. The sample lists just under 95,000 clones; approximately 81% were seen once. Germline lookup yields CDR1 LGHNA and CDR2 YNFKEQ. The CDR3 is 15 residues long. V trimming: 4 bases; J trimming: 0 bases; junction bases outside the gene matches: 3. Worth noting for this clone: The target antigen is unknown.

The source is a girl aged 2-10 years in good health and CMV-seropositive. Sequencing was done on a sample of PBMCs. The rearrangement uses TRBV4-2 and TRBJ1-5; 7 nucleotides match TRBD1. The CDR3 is CASSLYRGSNQPQHF. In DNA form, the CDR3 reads TGTGCCAGCAGCCTGTACAGGGGTAGCAATCAGCCCCAGCATTTT.